This TCR beta chain was obtained from a study of beta chain features in type 1 diabetes. Across the whole study: Cell yields, age and gender were similar between patients and healthy donors. Study outcomes and limitations: Moderately but significantly shorter TCRB CDR3s were found in Type 1 diabetes patients in all four CD4+ subsets.

This clone was counted only a few times. Its specificity is unknown. The authors reverse transcribed all of the isolated RNA, so sequencing captured expressed TCRB transcripts. Data came from immunoSEQ multiplex PCR; TCRdb stores just in-frame clones and leaves some out. This table holds 600,000 or so clones, over 10% found once. The CDR3 has 15 residues. The junction had 4 bases not matched to a gene; V was cut back by 0 bases and J by 6 bases. Per the germline V gene, CDR1 is LNHNV and CDR2 is YYDKDF (reference sequence). Sorted CD4+ subsets: naive, central memory, regulatory, stem cell-like memory (CD45RO/CCR7/CD25/CD127/CD95/CD27 panel).

The rearrangement joins TRBV15 to TRBJ1-5; 8 bases fit TRBD1. This TCR was sampled from a man under 40 with type 1 diabetes. Input material: naive CD4+ T cells from blood. CDR3 amino acids: CATSRDAGGTQPQHF. The CDR3 DNA follows: TGTGCCACCAGCAGAGATGCAGGGGGCACTCAGCCCCAGCATTTT. Full variable domain (outside the CDR3, taken from reference TRBV15 and TRBJ1-5): DAMVIQNPRYQVTQFGKPVTLSCSQTLNHNVMYWYQQKSSQAPKLLFHYYDKDFNNEADTPDNFQSRRPNTSFCFLDIRSPGLGDTAMYLCATSRDAGGTQPQHFGDGTRLSIL.